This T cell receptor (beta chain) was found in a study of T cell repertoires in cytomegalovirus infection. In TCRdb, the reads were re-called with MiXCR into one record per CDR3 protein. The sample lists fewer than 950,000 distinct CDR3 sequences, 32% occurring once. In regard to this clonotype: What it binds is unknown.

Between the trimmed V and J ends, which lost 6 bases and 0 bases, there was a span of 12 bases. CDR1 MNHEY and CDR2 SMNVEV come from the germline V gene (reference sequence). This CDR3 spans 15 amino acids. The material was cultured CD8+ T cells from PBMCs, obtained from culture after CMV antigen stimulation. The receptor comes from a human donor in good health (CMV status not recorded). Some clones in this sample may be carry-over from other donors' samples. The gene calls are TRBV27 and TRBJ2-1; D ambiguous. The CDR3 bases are TGTGCCAGCAGCCGAGCTAGGAGCTCCTACAATGAGCAGTTCTTC. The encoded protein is CASSRARSSYNEQFF.